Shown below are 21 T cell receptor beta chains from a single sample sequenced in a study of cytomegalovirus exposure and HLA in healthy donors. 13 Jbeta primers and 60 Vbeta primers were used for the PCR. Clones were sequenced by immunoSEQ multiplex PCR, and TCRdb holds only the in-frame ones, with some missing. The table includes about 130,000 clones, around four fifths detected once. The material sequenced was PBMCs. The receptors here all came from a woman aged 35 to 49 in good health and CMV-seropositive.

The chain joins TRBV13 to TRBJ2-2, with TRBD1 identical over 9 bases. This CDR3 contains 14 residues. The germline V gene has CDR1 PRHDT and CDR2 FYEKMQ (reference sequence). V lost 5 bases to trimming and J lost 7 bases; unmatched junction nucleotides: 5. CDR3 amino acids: CASSHRGQGGELFF. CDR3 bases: TGTGCCAGCAGCCACAGGGGGCAGGGCGGGGAGCTGTTTTTT.

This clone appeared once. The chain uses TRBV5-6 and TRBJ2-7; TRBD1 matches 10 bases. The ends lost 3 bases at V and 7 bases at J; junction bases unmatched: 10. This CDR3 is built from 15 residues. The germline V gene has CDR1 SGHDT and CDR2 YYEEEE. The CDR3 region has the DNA TGTGCCAGCAGCTGGGGCGGGACAGGGGCGGGAGAGCAGTACTTC. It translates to CASSWGGTGAGEQYF.

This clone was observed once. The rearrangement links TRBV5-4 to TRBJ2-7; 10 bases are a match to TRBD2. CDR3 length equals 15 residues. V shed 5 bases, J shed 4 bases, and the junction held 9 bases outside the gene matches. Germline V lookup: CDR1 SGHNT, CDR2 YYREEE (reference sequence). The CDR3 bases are TGTGCCAGCAGTCCCGAGCGGGGGGGCCAGTACGAGCAGTACTTC. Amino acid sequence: CASSPERGGQYEQYF.

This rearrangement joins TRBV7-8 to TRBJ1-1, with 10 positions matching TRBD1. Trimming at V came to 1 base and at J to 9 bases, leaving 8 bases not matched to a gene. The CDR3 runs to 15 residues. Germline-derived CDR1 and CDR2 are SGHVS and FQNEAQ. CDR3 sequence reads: CASSLEGQGTAKAFF. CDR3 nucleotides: TGTGCCAGCAGCTTAGAGGGACAGGGGACGGCTAAAGCTTTCTTT. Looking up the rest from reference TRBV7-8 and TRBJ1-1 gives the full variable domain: GAGVSQSPRYKVAKRGQDVALRCDPISGHVSLFWYQQALGQGPEFLTYFQNEAQLDKSGLPSDRFFAERPEGSVSTLKIQRTQQEDSAVYLCASSLEGQGTAKAFFGQGTRLTVV.

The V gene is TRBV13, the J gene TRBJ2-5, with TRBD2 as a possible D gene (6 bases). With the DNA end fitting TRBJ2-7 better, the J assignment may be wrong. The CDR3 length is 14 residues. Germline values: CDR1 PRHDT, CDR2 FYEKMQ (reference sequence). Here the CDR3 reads CASRKEGLTYEQYF. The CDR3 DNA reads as TGTGCCAGCCGGAAGGAGGGTCTCACCTACGAGCAGTACTTC.

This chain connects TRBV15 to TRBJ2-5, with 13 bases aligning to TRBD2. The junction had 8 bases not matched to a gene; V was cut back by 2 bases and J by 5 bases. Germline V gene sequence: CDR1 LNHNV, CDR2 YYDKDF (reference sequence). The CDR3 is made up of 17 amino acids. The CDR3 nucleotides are TGTGCCACCAGCAGACGTGGGACTAGCGGGGCGCATGAGACCCAGTACTTC. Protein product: CATSRRGTSGAHETQYF.

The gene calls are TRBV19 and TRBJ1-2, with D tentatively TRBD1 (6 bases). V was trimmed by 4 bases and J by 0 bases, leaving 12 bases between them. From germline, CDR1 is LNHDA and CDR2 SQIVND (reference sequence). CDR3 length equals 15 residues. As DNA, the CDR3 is TGTGCCAGTAGTACGGGACAACGAACTAACTATGGCTACACCTTC. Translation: CASSTGQRTNYGYTF.

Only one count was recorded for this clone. Here the CDR3 reads CASSPYTQGPNEKLFF. The CDR3 region has the DNA TGCGCCAGCAGCCCCTACACACAGGGGCCTAATGAAAAACTGTTTTTT. This chain uses TRBV5-1 with TRBJ1-4, with TRBD1 matching over 7 bases. The CDR3 runs to 16 residues. With V trimmed by 4 bases and J by 3 bases, 9 bases remained unmatched. Germline CDR1 SGHRS, CDR2 YFSETQ.

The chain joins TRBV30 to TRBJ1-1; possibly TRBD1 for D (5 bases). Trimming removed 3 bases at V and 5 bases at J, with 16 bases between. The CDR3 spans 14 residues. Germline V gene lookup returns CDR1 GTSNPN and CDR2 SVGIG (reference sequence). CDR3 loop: CAWRRGPGVTEAFF. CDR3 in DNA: TGTGCCTGGAGGCGGGGACCCGGGGTTACTGAAGCTTTCTTT.

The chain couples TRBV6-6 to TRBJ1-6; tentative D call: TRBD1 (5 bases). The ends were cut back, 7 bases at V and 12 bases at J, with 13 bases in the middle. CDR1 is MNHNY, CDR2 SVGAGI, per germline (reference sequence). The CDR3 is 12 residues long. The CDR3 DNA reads TGTGCCAGCAATGAGCCAGGGTTACCCCTCCACTTT. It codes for CASNEPGLPLHF.

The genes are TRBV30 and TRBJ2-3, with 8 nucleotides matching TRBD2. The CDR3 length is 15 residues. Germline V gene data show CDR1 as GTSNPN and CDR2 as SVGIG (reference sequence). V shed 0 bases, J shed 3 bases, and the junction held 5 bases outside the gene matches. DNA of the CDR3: TGTGCCTGGAGTGTAACCAGCGGGGGAACAGATACGCAGTATTTT. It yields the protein CAWSVTSGGTDTQYF.

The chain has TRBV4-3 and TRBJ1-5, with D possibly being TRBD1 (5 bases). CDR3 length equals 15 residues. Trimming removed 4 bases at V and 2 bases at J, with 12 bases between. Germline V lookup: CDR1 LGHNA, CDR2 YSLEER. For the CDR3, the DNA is TGCGCCAGCAGCCTGGGGCGGGGGGGCAATCAGCCCCAGCATTTT. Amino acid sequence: CASSLGRGGNQPQHF.

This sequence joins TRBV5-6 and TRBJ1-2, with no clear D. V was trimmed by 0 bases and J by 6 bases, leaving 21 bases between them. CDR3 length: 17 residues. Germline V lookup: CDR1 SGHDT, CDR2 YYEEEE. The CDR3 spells CASSLAELYDLEDGYTF. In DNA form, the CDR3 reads TGTGCCAGCAGCTTGGCCGAACTATACGACCTAGAGGATGGCTACACCTTC.

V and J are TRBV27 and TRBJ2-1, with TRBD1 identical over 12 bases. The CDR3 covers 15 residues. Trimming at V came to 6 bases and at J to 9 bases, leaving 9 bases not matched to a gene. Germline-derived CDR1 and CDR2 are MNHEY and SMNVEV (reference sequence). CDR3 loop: CASRSVGQGATEQFF. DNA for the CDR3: TGTGCCAGCAGATCCGTGGGACAGGGGGCGACTGAGCAGTTCTTC.

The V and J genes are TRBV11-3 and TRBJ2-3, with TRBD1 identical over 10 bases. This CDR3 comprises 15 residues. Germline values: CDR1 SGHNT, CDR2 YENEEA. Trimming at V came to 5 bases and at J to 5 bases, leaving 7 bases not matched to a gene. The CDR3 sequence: CASSMRQGAGDTQYF. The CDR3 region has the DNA TGTGCCAGCAGCATGCGACAGGGGGCGGGAGATACGCAGTATTTT.

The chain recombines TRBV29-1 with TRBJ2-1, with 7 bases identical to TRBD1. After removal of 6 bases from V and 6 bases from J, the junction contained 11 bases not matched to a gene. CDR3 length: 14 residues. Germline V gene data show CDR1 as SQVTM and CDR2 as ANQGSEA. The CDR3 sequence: CSVARDSAPNEQFF. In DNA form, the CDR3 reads TGCAGCGTGGCACGGGACAGCGCTCCCAATGAGCAGTTCTTC.

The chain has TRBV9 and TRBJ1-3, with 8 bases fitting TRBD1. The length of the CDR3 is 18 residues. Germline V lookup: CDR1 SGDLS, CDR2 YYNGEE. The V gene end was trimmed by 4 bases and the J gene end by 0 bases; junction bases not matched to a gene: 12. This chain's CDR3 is CASSPRVGTGLSGNTIYF. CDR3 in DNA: TGTGCCAGCAGCCCGAGAGTTGGGACAGGACTCTCTGGAAACACCATATATTTT.

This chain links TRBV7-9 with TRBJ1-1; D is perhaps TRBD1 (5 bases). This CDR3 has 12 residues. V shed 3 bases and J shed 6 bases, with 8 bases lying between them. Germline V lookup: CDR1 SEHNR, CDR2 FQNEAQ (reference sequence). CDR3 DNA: TGTGCCAGCAGCTTGCAGGGTCCTGAAGCTTTCTTT. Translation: CASSLQGPEAFF.

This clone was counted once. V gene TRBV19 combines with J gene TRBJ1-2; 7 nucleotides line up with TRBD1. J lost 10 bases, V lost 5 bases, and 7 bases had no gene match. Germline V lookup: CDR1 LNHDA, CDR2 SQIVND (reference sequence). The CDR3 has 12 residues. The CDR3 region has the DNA TGTGCCAGTAGTCCGCGACAGGGAGCCTACACCTTC. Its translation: CASSPRQGAYTF.

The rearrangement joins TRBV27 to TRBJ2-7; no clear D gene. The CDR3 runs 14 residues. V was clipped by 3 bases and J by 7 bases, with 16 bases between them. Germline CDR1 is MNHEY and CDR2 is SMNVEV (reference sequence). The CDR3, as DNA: TGTGCCAGCAGTTTTCAGTCTCGATTTTGGGAGCAGTACTTC. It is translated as CASSFQSRFWEQYF.

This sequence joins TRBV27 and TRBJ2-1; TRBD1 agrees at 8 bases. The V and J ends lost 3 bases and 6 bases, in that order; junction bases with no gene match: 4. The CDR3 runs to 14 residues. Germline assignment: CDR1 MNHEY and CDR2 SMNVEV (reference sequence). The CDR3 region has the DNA TGTGCCAGCAGTTTGAACAGGGGGAGCAATGAGCAGTTCTTC. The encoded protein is CASSLNRGSNEQFF.